Listed below are T cell receptor beta chains from one sample, sequenced in a study of T cells in Graves' hyperthyroidism and ophthalmopathy. One entry per CDR3 protein results from TCRdb running MiXCR on the multiplex PCR reads. The sample includes a few hundred thousand distinct CDR3 sequences, roughly 13% seen only once; the top ten take about 4.9%. Source material: blood. These receptors were taken from a woman between 18 and 29 years old with Graves' hyperthyroidism. Each CDR3 is given with its conserved first and last residue. Each record gives: clone size, V gene, J gene, CDR3 protein. Size tells how often a clone was seen (once, few, many) or the class of an expanded clone, and some rows leave it out.

>many|TRBV13|TRBJ2-7
CASSFQREQYF
>few|TRBV7-2|TRBJ2-3
CASSASMVADTQYF
>few|TRBV11-2|TRBJ1-3
CASSLYSGSYGPNTIYF
>NA|TRBV5-1|TRBJ1-2
CASSFEGDGYTF
>NA|TRBV10-3|TRBJ2-4
CAISEPGDIAKNIQYF
>many|TRBV28|TRBJ1-4
CASSSGTGREKLFF
>NA|TRBV3-1|TRBJ1-3
CASSQAGVGNTIYF
>few|TRBV6-5|TRBJ1-5
CASSYETAVAQHF
>many|TRBV27|TRBJ2-5
CASGSPPASGTQYF
>many|TRBV6-2/TRBV6-3|TRBJ2-1
CASSYGTSGTYPPNEQFF
>few|TRBV12-3/TRBV12-4|TRBJ2-3
CASSELAGALTDTQYF
>NA|TRBV9|TRBJ1-1
CASSVEGVWGTEAFF
>few|TRBV30|TRBJ2-7
CASQGGSGRADYEQYF
>many|TRBV2|TRBJ1-1
CASSLTGFDTEAFF
>many|TRBV10-3|TRBJ2-3
CAISRESTDTQYF
>many|TRBV9|TRBJ1-2
CASSVAGGNGYTF
>few|TRBV20-1|TRBJ1-4
CSAAGSNEKLFF
>many|TRBV12-5|TRBJ2-3
CASASHRGTGTDTQYF
>NA|TRBV11-2|TRBJ2-7
CASSLEVAGAEQYF
>few|TRBV5-6|TRBJ1-2
CASSLEWTSNYGYTF
>many|TRBV6-6|TRBJ1-1
CASSYSTGGLNTEAFF
>few|TRBV30|TRBJ2-7
CAWARDRGYEQYF
>few|TRBV6-1|TRBJ2-2
CASSLSGRADTGELFF
>NA|TRBV5-1|TRBJ2-7
CASSFGSYLYDEQYF
>many|TRBV27|TRBJ2-3
CASSFSRASTDTQYF
>few|TRBV5-1|TRBJ2-1
CASSLAGTHSYNEQFF
>few|TRBV6-9|TRBJ2-7
CASSSASGAYEQYF
>few|TRBV19|TRBJ2-1
CASSTTLPSLANRGNEQFF
>few|TRBV5-8|TRBJ2-5
CASSLDYTQYF
>NA|TRBV29-1|TRBJ1-1
CSVKTSVMETEAFF
>NA|TRBV10-3|TRBJ1-2
CAISESTDANYGYTF
>many|TRBV28|TRBJ1-5
CASTRTTGPGQPQHF
>NA|TRBV4-3|TRBJ2-1
CASSGTSGISSYNEQFF
>NA|TRBV7-9|TRBJ2-7
CASSHHPGVKTYEQYF
>many|TRBV7-8|TRBJ2-1
CASSFLAGVQFF
>many|TRBV6-2/TRBV6-3|TRBJ2-5
CASSRRDRGLQETQYF
>few|TRBV2|TRBJ1-3
CASSWDTRNTIYF
>many|TRBV30|TRBJ1-2
CAWSGTGTNYGYTF
>many|TRBV7-2|TRBJ2-7
CASSRGGFSYEQYF
>many|TRBV12-3/TRBV12-4|TRBJ1-2
CASSFNGVSTNYGYTF